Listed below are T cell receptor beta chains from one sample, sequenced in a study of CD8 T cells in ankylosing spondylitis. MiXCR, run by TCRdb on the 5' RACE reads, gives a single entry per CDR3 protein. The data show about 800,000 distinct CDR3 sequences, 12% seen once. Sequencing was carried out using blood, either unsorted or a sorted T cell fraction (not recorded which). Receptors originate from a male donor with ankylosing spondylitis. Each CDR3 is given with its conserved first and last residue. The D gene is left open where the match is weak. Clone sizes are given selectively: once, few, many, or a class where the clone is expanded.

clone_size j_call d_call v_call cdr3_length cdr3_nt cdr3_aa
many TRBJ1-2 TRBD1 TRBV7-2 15 TGTGCCAGCAGCAACAGACAGGGGCCTTACTATGGCTACACCTTC CASSNRQGPYYGYTF
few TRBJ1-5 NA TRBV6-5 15 TGTGCCAGCAGTTACAGGGCCTCTAGCAATCAGCCCCAGCATTTT CASSYRASSNQPQHF
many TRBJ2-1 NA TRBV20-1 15 TGCAGTGCCCGGGGGACAGCATTCTCCTACAATGAGCAGTTCTTC CSARGTAFSYNEQFF
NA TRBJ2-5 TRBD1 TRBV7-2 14 TGTGCCAGCAGTCGTACAGGGACAGTGGAGACCCAGTACTTC CASSRTGTVETQYF
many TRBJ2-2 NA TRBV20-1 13 TGCAGTGGGCTCCACGGGAACACCGGGGAGCTGTTTTTT CSGLHGNTGELFF
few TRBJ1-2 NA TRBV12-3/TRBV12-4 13 TGTGCCAGCAGCCGAGGCCCAGGGTTTGGCTACACCTTC CASSRGPGFGYTF
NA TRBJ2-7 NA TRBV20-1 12 TGCAGTGCCCAGACGGGATTCTACGAGCAGTACTTC CSAQTGFYEQYF
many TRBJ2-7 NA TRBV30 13 TGTGCCTGGAGTGTAGGGGGGGCCTACGAGCAGTACTTC CAWSVGGAYEQYF
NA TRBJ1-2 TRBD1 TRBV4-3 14 TGCGCCAGCCAGATGGACAGGAACCGCTATGGCTACACCTTC CASQMDRNRYGYTF
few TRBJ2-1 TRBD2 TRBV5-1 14 TGCGCCAGCAGCTTGTCTAGCGGGGGCTATGAGCAGTTCTTC CASSLSSGGYEQFF
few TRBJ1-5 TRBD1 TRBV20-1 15 TGCAGTGCGGTCAGAGCGGACAGGGCGCGACAGCCCCAGCATTTT CSAVRADRARQPQHF
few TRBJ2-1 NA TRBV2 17 TGTGCCAGCACTCTGGGGGCAAGAAAACTCTCCTACAATGAGCAGTTCTTC CASTLGARKLSYNEQFF
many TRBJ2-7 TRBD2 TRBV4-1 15 TGCGCCAGCAGCCAGGGGACTAGCGGTCGGTACGAGCAGTACTTC CASSQGTSGRYEQYF
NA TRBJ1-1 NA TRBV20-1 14 TGCAGTGGAGTTGTAAGGGGTGGGAACACTGAAGCTTTCTTT CSGVVRGGNTEAFF
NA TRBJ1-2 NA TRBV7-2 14 TGTGCCAGCAGTCCCGGCGGACCCAAAGGTGGCTACACCTTC CASSPGGPKGGYTF
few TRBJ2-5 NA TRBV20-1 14 TGCAGTGCTATCCCTGGGACGGACCAAGAGACCCAGTACTTC CSAIPGTDQETQYF
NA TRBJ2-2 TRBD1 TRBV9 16 TGTGCCAGCAGCGCCCGACAGGGATTAAGCACCGGGGAGCTGTTTTTT CASSARQGLSTGELFF
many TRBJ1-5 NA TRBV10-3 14 TGTGCCATCAGTGCTGGGGCCTACCGTCAGCCCCAGCATTTT CAISAGAYRQPQHF
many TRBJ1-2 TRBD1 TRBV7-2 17 TGTGCCAGCAGCCCTGGGACAGGGGGCGCGAATTCTGGAGGCTACACCTTC CASSPGTGGANSGGYTF
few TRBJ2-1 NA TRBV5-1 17 TGCGCCAGCAGCCTGAGGGGAGCGGTAATAACGTACAATGAGCAGTTCTTC CASSLRGAVITYNEQFF
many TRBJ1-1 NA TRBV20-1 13 TGCAGTGCTAGAGTTATAGGTTTTACTGAAGCTTTCTTT CSARVIGFTEAFF
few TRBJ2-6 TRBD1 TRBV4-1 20 TGCGCCAGCAGCCGATTTACAGAACAGGGGGCGGGCTCTGGGGCCAACGTCCTGACTTTC CASSRFTEQGAGSGANVLTF
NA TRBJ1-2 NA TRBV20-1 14 TGCAGTGCTGGGCGGGACTACGCTAACTATGGCTACACCTTC CSAGRDYANYGYTF
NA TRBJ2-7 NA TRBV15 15 TGTGCCACCAGCCTTCGGGCGGCAGTTCCTCTCGAGCAGTACTTC CATSLRAAVPLEQYF
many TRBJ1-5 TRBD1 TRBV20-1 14 TGCAGTGTTCCGGACAGGGAAAGGTATCAGCCCCAGCATTTT CSVPDRERYQPQHF
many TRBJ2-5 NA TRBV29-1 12 TGCAGCGTTGGTAGGCTGCAAGAGACCCAGTACTTC CSVGRLQETQYF
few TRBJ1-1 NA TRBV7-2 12 TGTGCGATCGACAGAGAATTCACTGAAGCTTTCTTT CAIDREFTEAFF
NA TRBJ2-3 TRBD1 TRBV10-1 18 TGCGCCAGCAGTGAGTCCACCGACAGGGCCGGGGGCACAGATACGCAGTATTTT CASSESTDRAGGTDTQYF
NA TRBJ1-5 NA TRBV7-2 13 TGTGCCAGCAGCTTAACTTTCCGGTCGCCCCAGCATTTT CASSLTFRSPQHF
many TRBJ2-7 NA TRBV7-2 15 TGTGCCAGCAGCTACCGCCAAGGGGATTTTAACGAGCAGTACTTC CASSYRQGDFNEQYF
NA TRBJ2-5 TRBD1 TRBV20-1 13 TGCAGTGCTGTCACAGGGGTGAGAGAGACCCAGTACTTC CSAVTGVRETQYF
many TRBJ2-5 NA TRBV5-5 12 TGTGCCAGCTCCAAGGAGGGTTTCGTCCAGTACTTC CASSKEGFVQYF
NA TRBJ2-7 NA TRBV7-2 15 TGTGCCAGCAGCTTGAACGGAGAAGCCTACTACGAGCAGTACTTC CASSLNGEAYYEQYF
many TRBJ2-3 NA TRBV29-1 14 TGCAGCGTTTCCTTGGGGGGGCGAGCAGATACGCAGTATTTT CSVSLGGRADTQYF
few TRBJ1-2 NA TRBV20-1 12 TGCAGTGCTGGCAGGGGAGGGTATGGCTACACCTTC CSAGRGGYGYTF
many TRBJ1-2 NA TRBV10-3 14 TGTGCCATCAGTGAGTCGGGACAAGGATATGGCTACACCTTC CAISESGQGYGYTF